The text below deals with one T cell receptor beta chain. Its specificity is unknown. This specimen belongs to a study of T cell responses to AZD1222 COVID-19 vaccine. Generated by immunoSEQ multiplex PCR, the TCRdb table keeps only in-frame clones and is missing some. The table lists about 110,000 clones, 92% of them singletons. This CDR3 is 11 amino acids long. Study-level findings and limits: A rise in Spike-specific TCR breadth and depth followed two AZD1222 doses.

The receptor was isolated from an adult in good health. Specimen: peripheral blood, collected on day 0 of AZD1222 vaccination. This chain connects TRBV12-3 or TRBV12-4 to TRBJ1-5, with D hard to call. The CDR3 is CVCPEVQPQHF. The CDR3 DNA reads TGTGTCTGCCCGGAGGTTCAGCCCCAGCATTTT.